One and the same sample provided the 3 T cell receptor beta chains below, sequenced in a study of T cell changes during pregnancy in multiple sclerosis. The data were produced by immunoSEQ multiplex PCR, yet TCRdb's version contains in-frame clones alone and is incomplete. Of over 75,000 clones listed, 92% are singletons. The sample was peripheral blood, taken in the first trimester of pregnancy. These TCRs come from a female donor with multiple sclerosis, enrolled in a pregnancy study.

This clone was seen only once. The chain joins TRBV7-9 to TRBJ2-4; 7 bases align to TRBD1. The V gene end was trimmed by 4 bases and the J gene end by 14 bases; junction bases not matched to a gene: 11. Germline V CDR1 and CDR2: SEHNR, FQNEAQ (reference sequence). CDR3 size: 13 residues. The DNA of the CDR3 is TGTGCCAGCAGCTCCTCCGGGACAGTGACAAAGTACTTC. Amino acid sequence: CASSSSGTVTKYF.

The V gene is TRBV4-2, the J gene TRBJ2-5; no reliable D call. Trimming shortened V by 0 bases and J by 5 bases, and 13 bases separated the two germline ends. The CDR3 loop spans 15 amino acids. CDR1 LGHNA and CDR2 YNFKEQ come from the germline V gene. CDR3 sequence reads: CASSQEGSRLETQYF. DNA of the CDR3: TGTGCCAGCAGCCAAGAGGGCAGTCGATTGGAGACCCAGTACTTC.

The chain uses TRBV6-5 and TRBJ1-1, with a weak D call TRBD1 (6 bases). The germline CDR1 and CDR2 sequences are MNHEY and SVGAGI. V gave up 5 bases and J gave up 4 bases, with 17 bases separating them. The CDR3 is 15 amino acids. The CDR3 sequence: CASSQIQGLSTEAFF. CDR3 DNA: TGTGCCAGCAGTCAAATACAGGGTCTGAGCACTGAAGCTTTCTTT.